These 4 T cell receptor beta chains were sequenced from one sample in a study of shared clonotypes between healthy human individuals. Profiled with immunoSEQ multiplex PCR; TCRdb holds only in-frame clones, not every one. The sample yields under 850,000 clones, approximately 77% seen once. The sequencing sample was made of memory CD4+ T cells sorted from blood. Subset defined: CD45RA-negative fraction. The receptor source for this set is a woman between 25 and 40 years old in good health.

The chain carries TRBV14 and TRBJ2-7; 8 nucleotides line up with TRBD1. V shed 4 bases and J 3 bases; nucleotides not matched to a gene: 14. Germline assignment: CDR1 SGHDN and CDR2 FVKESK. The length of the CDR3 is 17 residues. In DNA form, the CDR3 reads TGTGCCAGCAGCCGAGACGTGACGGGACAGGCTTTCTACGAGCAGTACTTC. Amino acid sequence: CASSRDVTGQAFYEQYF.

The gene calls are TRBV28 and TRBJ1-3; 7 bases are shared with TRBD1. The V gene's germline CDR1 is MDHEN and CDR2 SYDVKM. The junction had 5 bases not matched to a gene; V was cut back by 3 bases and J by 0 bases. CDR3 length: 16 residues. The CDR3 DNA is TGTGCCAGCAGTTTGCGACAGGGTAGCTCTGGAAACACCATATATTTT. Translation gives CASSLRQGSSGNTIYF.

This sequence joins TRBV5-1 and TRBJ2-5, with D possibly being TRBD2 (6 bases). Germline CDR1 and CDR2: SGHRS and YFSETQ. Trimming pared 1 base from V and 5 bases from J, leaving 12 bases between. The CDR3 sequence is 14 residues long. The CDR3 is CASSLPSGVETQYF. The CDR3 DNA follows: TGCGCCAGCAGCTTGCCATCGGGGGTGGAGACCCAGTACTTC.

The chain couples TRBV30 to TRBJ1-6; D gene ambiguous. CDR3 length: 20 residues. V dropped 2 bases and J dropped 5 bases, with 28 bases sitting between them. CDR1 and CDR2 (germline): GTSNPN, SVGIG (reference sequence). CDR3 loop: CAWSPNRFSPLTFHNSPLHF. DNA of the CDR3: TGTGCCTGGAGTCCCAATCGGTTCTCGCCTTTGACCTTCCATAATTCACCCCTCCACTTT.